These 24 T cell receptor beta chains were all obtained from the same sample, sequenced in a study of T cell responses to AZD1222 COVID-19 vaccine (dated by TCRdb to the early 2020s). Library preparation employed the immunoSEQ multiplex PCR assay. The table was pulled from immuneACCESS by TCRdb, which kept in-frame rearrangements only. Such tables lose some clones; where checked, under half of the loss comes from unresolved V genes, and the rest has no known cause. The sample table shows 150,000 to 200,000 clones, and about 91% are seen once. The ten top clones hold around 1% of the sample. In the paper's terms, the time point label means: about 28 days (+/-7) after the second vaccine dose. Sequenced material: peripheral blood, taken 28 days after the second AZD1222 dose. These receptor sequences come from an adult who received the AZD1222 COVID-19 vaccine.

The J gene is TRBJ1-2, the V gene TRBV3-1 (or the pseudogene TRBV3-2), with TRBD1 matching over 7 bases. Germline assignment: CDR1 LGHDT and CDR2 YNNKEL (reference sequence). The CDR3 is made up of 15 amino acids. J lost 2 bases, V lost 4 bases, and 7 bases had no gene match. CDR3 amino acids: CASSRWDSLNYGYTF. The CDR3 DNA sequence: TGTGCCAGCAGCCGTTGGGACAGCCTAAACTATGGCTACACCTTC.

This clone was counted a single time. The rearrangement joins TRBV11-3 to TRBJ2-7, with 7 positions matching TRBD1. The CDR3 is 17 amino acids. Germline V lookup: CDR1 SGHNT, CDR2 YENEEA. The ends lost 1 base at V and 0 bases at J; junction bases unmatched: 9. CDR3 sequence (DNA): TGTGCCAGCAGCTTAGTGCCCTCGGACAGGAGCTCCTACGAGCAGTACTTC. Protein: CASSLVPSDRSSYEQYF. Using reference TRBV11-3 and TRBJ2-7 for the parts outside the CDR3, the full variable domain is EAGVVQSPRYKIIEKKQPVAFWCNPISGHNTLYWYLQNLGQGPELLIRYENEEAVDDSQLPKDRFSAERLKGVDSTLKIQPAELGDSAVYLCASSLVPSDRSSYEQYFGPGTRLTVT.

The gene calls are TRBV5-4 and TRBJ1-6; D unclear. The germline V and J ends were trimmed by 4 bases and 4 bases, with 12 bases remaining between them. CDR1 SGHNT and CDR2 YYREEE come from the germline V gene (reference sequence). The CDR3 has 15 residues. The CDR3: CASSTRTDYNSPLHF. The CDR3 DNA reads TGTGCCAGCAGCACGAGGACTGATTATAATTCACCCCTCCACTTT.

The chain employs TRBV19 and TRBJ2-1, with D perhaps TRBD1 (5 bases). V was clipped by 3 bases and J by 2 bases, with 14 bases between them. The length of the CDR3 is 16 residues. The germline V gene has CDR1 LNHDA and CDR2 SQIVND (reference sequence). CDR3 region: CASSIRNRPPYNEQFF. The CDR3 DNA follows: TGTGCCAGTAGTATTAGAAACAGGCCCCCCTACAATGAGCAGTTCTTC.

The table lists this clone with a few counts. This chain joins TRBV6-5 and TRBJ1-5; possibly TRBD1 for D (5 bases). The germline V gene encodes CDR1 MNHEY and CDR2 SVGAGI. CDR3 length equals 13 residues. V was pared by 6 bases and J by 6 bases, with 12 bases between. The CDR3 protein is CASRAAGGQPQHF. CDR3 DNA sequence: TGTGCCAGCAGGGCAGCGGGGGGTCAGCCCCAGCATTTT.

In regard to this clone: Distinct nucleotide sequences in the sample also encode this CDR3. The CDR3 DNA sequence: TGTGCCAGCAGCTCCACAGGGTATAGCAATCAGCCCCAGCATTTT. It encodes CASSSTGYSNQPQHF. J is TRBJ1-5 and V is TRBV6-5; a possible D gene is TRBD1 (6 bases). Trimming removed 6 bases from V and 0 bases from J, with 12 bases in between. The CDR3 consists of 15 residues. Germline-derived CDR1 and CDR2 are MNHEY and SVGAGI.

Only one count was recorded for this clone. The rearrangement links TRBV4-1 to TRBJ2-7, with no clear D. The germline V and J ends were trimmed by 0 bases and 4 bases, with 7 bases remaining between them. Germline V gives CDR1 MGHRA, CDR2 YSYEKL. CDR3 length: 13 amino acids. The CDR3 bases are TGCGCCAGCAGCCAAGATCCCCGGTACGAGCAGTACTTC. Amino acid sequence: CASSQDPRYEQYF.

The sample holds one count of this clone. CDR3 amino acids: CASSDGRNYGYTF. The CDR3 DNA sequence: TGTGCCAGCAGTGACGGCAGGAACTATGGCTACACCTTC. This chain joins TRBV2 and TRBJ1-2, with D uncertain. Trimming took off 3 bases at V and 2 bases at J, with 7 bases between the two ends. CDR1 SNHLY and CDR2 FYNNEI come from the germline V gene. CDR3 size: 13 residues.

The rearrangement uses TRBV10-2 and TRBJ2-1, with TRBD1 matching 10 bases. CDR3 length: 14 residues. Germline V gives CDR1 WSHSY, CDR2 SAAADI. V dropped 8 bases and J dropped 4; count of bases not matched to a gene: 5. The CDR3 DNA sequence: TGCGCCAGCGGACCGGGACAGGGGTACAATGAGCAGTTCTTC. Amino acids: CASGPGQGYNEQFF.

The gene calls are TRBV20-1 and TRBJ2-1; D is unresolved. Germline assignment: CDR1 DFQATT and CDR2 SNEGSKA (reference sequence). The CDR3 has 10 amino acids. V lost 4 bases and J 11 bases, leaving 9 bases between the germline ends. CDR3 sequence (DNA): TGCAGTGCTATGAAGGAAAAGCAGTTCTTC. This translates into CSAMKEKQFF.

This chain joins TRBV25-1 and TRBJ1-6; D not resolved. The CDR3 sequence is 14 residues long. The germline gives CDR1 MGHDK, CDR2 SYGVNS. Trimming removed 2 bases from V and 0 bases from J, with 2 bases in between. In DNA form, the CDR3 reads TGTGCCAGCAGTGAAAGCTCCTATAATTCACCCCTCCACTTT. As protein: CASSESSYNSPLHF.

The rearrangement links TRBV19 to TRBJ1-2; TRBD1 might be the D (6 bases). V lost 8 bases, J lost 5 bases, and 21 bases lay in between. Germline V gene data show CDR1 as LNHDA and CDR2 as SQIVND (reference sequence). This CDR3 contains 15 residues. The CDR3 is CASSGRQVPRYGYTF. CDR3 nucleotide sequence: TGTGCCAGTTCGGGCCGACAGGTGCCCCGTTATGGCTACACCTTC.

This clone was observed a handful of times. The chain links TRBV3-1 (or the pseudogene TRBV3-2) to TRBJ1-3; D is unresolved. This CDR3 has 16 amino acids. The V and J ends lost 4 bases and 0 bases respectively, with 13 bases between them. Looked up from germline, CDR1 is LGHDT and CDR2 is YNNKEL (reference sequence). CDR3 DNA sequence: TGTGCCAGCAGCCCGGATGGGCAATTCTCTGGAAACACCATATATTTT. Residues: CASSPDGQFSGNTIYF.

Remarks on this clone: Different DNA sequences within this sample yield the same CDR3. The V call is TRBV6-6, the J call TRBJ2-5; D is ambiguous. The CDR3 contains 12 residues. Germline CDR1 reads MNHNY; CDR2 reads SVGAGI (reference sequence). The V end was cut by 0 bases, the J end by 4 bases, with 3 bases between. The CDR3 DNA reads TGTGCCAGCAGTTACTCCGGAGAGACCCAGTACTTC. Protein: CASSYSGETQYF.

The chain is built from TRBV10-3 and TRBJ2-3; 7 bases match TRBD2. Germline CDR1 is ENHRY and CDR2 is SYGVKD. The CDR3 consists of 17 residues. J was trimmed by 5 bases and V by 5 bases; bases with no gene match: 16. CDR3 nucleotide sequence: TGTGCCATCAGTCCCTCTGGGAGCAGCGGGGCTGGAGATACGCAGTATTTT. Translating gives CAISPSGSSGAGDTQYF.

The rearrangement joins TRBV7-9 to TRBJ1-5, with 8 nucleotides matching TRBD1. Trimming at V came to 6 bases and at J to 3 bases, leaving 7 bases not matched to a gene. CDR3 size: 15 residues. The germline V gene encodes CDR1 SEHNR and CDR2 FQNEAQ (reference sequence). CDR3 residues: CASSPDRGSNQPQHF. The CDR3 DNA reads as TGTGCCAGCAGTCCCGACAGGGGTTCCAATCAGCCCCAGCATTTT.

The chain combines TRBV19 with TRBJ2-3, with D possibly matching TRBD1 (6 bases). CDR1 and CDR2 (germline): LNHDA, SQIVND (reference sequence). This CDR3 is built from 12 residues. Trimming took off 6 bases at V and 9 bases at J, with 13 bases between the two ends. The CDR3 nucleotides are TGTGCCAGTAGCGGACAGTTTTTCACGCAGTATTTT. The encoded protein is CASSGQFFTQYF.

The chain couples TRBV11-3 to TRBJ2-3, with TRBD2 matching over 16 bases. The germline V gene encodes CDR1 SGHNT and CDR2 YENEEA. The CDR3 is made up of 19 amino acids. The V segment lost 5 bases and the J segment 5 bases; nucleotides outside the gene matches: 13. For the CDR3, the DNA is TGTGCCAGCAGCGACACCGGGACTAGCGGGGGGGCCGGGGTAGATACGCAGTATTTT. It specifies CASSDTGTSGGAGVDTQYF. The full variable domain, with the rest looked up from reference TRBV11-3 and TRBJ2-3, is EAGVVQSPRYKIIEKKQPVAFWCNPISGHNTLYWYLQNLGQGPELLIRYENEEAVDDSQLPKDRFSAERLKGVDSTLKIQPAELGDSAVYLCASSDTGTSGGAGVDTQYFGPGTRLTVL.

V and J are TRBV5-5 and TRBJ1-5; no clear D gene. Deletions cut 0 bases from V and 6 bases from J, with 19 bases between. This CDR3 has 17 amino acids. Germline values: CDR1 SGHKS, CDR2 YYEKEE (reference sequence). The CDR3, as DNA: TGTGCCAGCAGCTTGGGTACGGGGTTAGTCAGTGCTCAGCCCCAGCATTTT. Its protein is CASSLGTGLVSAQPQHF.

This chain uses TRBV18 with TRBJ1-2; 9 bases fit TRBD1. V gave up 3 bases and J gave up 8 bases; unmatched junction bases: 7. The V gene's germline CDR1 is KGHSH and CDR2 LQKENI. The CDR3 extends over 14 amino acids. The CDR3 nucleotides read TGTGCCAGCTCACCCGTACAGGGGGCGCGGGGCTACACCTTC. Protein sequence: CASSPVQGARGYTF.

The CDR3 spells CASTGQGGTEAFF. The CDR3 region has the DNA TGTGCCAGTACCGGACAGGGCGGCACTGAAGCTTTCTTT. V is TRBV19 and J is TRBJ1-1; 8 nucleotides match TRBD1. This CDR3 is built from 13 residues. J was trimmed by 4 bases and V by 7 bases; bases with no gene match: 5. Germline V gene data show CDR1 as LNHDA and CDR2 as SQIVND (reference sequence).

With regard to this clone: At one boundary the junction diverges from the germline segment, which might be a read error. The CDR3 region has the DNA TGTGCCACCAGTGATTCAGCGGGGGCGCTGGTCTTC. This encodes CATSDSAGALVF. The genes are TRBV24-1 and TRBJ2-1; the match to TRBD2 covers 8 bases. Germline CDR1 reads KGHDR; CDR2 reads SFDVKD. This CDR3 is 12 amino acids long.

The V call is TRBV27, the J call TRBJ2-3; D may correspond to TRBD1 or TRBD2 (5 bases each). Germline V gene sequence: CDR1 MNHEY, CDR2 SMNVEV (reference sequence). This CDR3 has 11 residues. The ends were cut back, 7 bases at V and 7 bases at J, with 9 bases in the middle. The CDR3 reads CASTEGHTQYF. CDR3 bases: TGTGCCAGCACCGAGGGACATACGCAGTATTTT.

The chain couples TRBV3-1 (or the pseudogene TRBV3-2) to TRBJ2-1; D is uncertain. The CDR3 totals 15 residues. Looked up from germline, CDR1 is LGHDT and CDR2 is YNNKEL (reference sequence). Deletions cut 4 bases from V and 0 bases from J, with 10 bases between. CDR3 sequence: CASSPDSSSYNEQFF. The CDR3 coding sequence is TGTGCCAGCAGCCCCGACTCTAGCTCCTACAATGAGCAGTTCTTC.